The present entry profiles one T cell receptor beta chain with its context. This CDR3 fails to terminate in the conserved phenylalanine or tryptophan, so it likely reflects a read error. TCRdb called the PCR reads again in MiXCR, with one record for every CDR3 protein. The sample holds tens of thousands of distinct CDR3 sequences, about a sixth seen once. This entry is derived from a study of molecular identifiers for immune sequencing clone quantification. Germline CDR1 and CDR2: SGHTA and FQGNSA. The CDR3 covers 14 residues. With 5 bases removed from V and 0 bases from J, the gap between germline ends came to 11 bases.

This TCR was recovered from a human donor in good health. Some libraries in this study had Jurkat cell RNA spiked in. The V and J genes are TRBV7-2 and TRBJ2-7, with D maybe TRBD1 (5 bases). Source material: naive CD8+ T cells from blood, with Jurkat cell RNA spiked in. The subset here: FACS-sorted CD8+CD4-CCR7+CD45RA+ naive T cells. The CDR3 nucleotides are TGTGCCAGCAGCCTAGGGGTCAGCTCCTACGAGCAGTACCTC. Its translation: CASSLGVSSYEQYL.